This T cell receptor (beta chain) was sequenced during a study of T cells in women clearing cervical HPV infection. Remarks on this clone: Its antigen is not known. Coverage ceases 3 residues before the CDR3 finishes, and the germline J gene fills in the end.

CDR1 is SNHLY, CDR2 FYNNEI, per germline. V was shortened by 4 bases and J by 7 bases, with 8 bases between the two germline ends. The length of the CDR3 is 12 residues. Study-wide results and caveats: TRBV6-7 abundance was lower in cases than controls (0.11% versus 0.16%). Richness plus V gene abundances separated cases from controls with AUC about 0.8.

The method was immunoSEQ multiplex PCR; TCRdb's version includes in-frame clones alone and lacks a portion of them. The record lists 13,000 to 15,000 clones, of which the ten most abundant hold less than 25%. Sequenced sample: blood buffy coat. The TCR sequence derives from a woman between 18 and 69 years old with a cervical HPV16 infection that either progressed to CIN3+ or cleared (not recorded which). V gene TRBV2 combines with J gene TRBJ2-1, with D maybe TRBD2 (5 bases). The CDR3 sequence: CASSGEGNEQFF. The part of the CDR3 DNA that was read is TGTGCCAGCAGTGGAGAGGGTAATGAG.